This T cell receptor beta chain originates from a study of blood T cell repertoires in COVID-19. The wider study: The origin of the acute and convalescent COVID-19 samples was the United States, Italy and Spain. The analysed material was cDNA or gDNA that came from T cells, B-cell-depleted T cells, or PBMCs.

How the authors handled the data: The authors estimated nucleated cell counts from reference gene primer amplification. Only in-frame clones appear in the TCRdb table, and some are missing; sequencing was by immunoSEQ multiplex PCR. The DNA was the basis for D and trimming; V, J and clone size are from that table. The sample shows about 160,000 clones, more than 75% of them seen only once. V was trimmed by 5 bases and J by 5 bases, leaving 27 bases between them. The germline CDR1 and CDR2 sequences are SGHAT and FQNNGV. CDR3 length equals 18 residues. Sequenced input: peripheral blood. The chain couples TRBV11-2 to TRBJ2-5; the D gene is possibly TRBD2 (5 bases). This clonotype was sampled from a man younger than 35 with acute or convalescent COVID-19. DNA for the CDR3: TGTGCCAGCAGCGCCGACTGGGAGCGATGGTATTACGGGGAGACCCAGTACTTC. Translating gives CASSADWERWYYGETQYF. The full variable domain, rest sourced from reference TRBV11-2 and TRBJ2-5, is EAGVAQSPRYKIIEKRQSVAFWCNPISGHATLYWYQQILGQGPKLLIQFQNNGVVDDSQLPKDRFSAERLKGVDSTLKIQPAKLEDSAVYLCASSADWERWYYGETQYFGPGTRLLVL.